This TCR beta chain is drawn from a study of T cell repertoires and HLA-DP antigens. In the case of this clone: The antigen remains undetermined.

TCRdb's copy holds only in-frame clones and misses some; the assay was immunoSEQ multiplex PCR. The sample lists approximately 90,000 clones, around 86% occurring once. Trimming removed 8 bases from V and 10 bases from J, with 24 bases in between. CDR3 length: 15 amino acids. Germline values: CDR1 MNHEY, CDR2 SVGAGI. Sequencing was performed on CD4+ T cells from PBMCs. V gene TRBV6-5 combines with J gene TRBJ1-5; TRBD1 is a possible D gene (5 bases). The origin of this receptor is a man aged 45-60 years in good health and CMV-seronegative. CDR3 in DNA: TGTGCCAGCCGAAGCCGAGCGACAGCCCTCGATCCCCAGCATTTT. Translation: CASRSRATALDPQHF.